This T cell receptor beta chain was recorded in a study of vaccination effects on CD4 cells after COVID-19. Study overall: Each participant was administered two doses of either the BNT162b2 or the mRNA-1273 vaccine.

ViraFEST assay sequencing came after antigen-specific CD4+ T cells were expanded with viral peptide pools. Upon completion of 10 to 11 days in culture, CD4+ T cells were isolated. No vaccinee had earlier SARS-CoV-2 infection, and nucleocapsid antibodies were negative. Every well housed around 2.1 million PBMC, which grew in culture alongside around 10 IU/ml IL-2 and roughly 9.9 ug/ml peptides. In the case of this clone: Its specificity is not known.

Trimming stripped 4 bases from V and 7 bases from J, with 15 bases between. Germline CDR1 reads SGHDT; CDR2 reads YYEEEE. The CDR3 is 15 residues long. Assay used: immunoSEQ multiplex PCR; TCRdb lists only in-frame clones, some missing. This table has approximately 30,000 clones, roughly 63% appearing once. The sample was CD4+ T cells from PBMCs cultured with HCoV-229E spike peptides, taken before COVID-19 vaccination. This receptor was taken from a human donor who received a COVID-19 vaccine. This chain joins TRBV5-6 and TRBJ1-6; D call uncertain. CDR3 nucleotide sequence: TGTGCCAGCAGCGCCCGCGGGGAGGGCAATTCACCCCTCCACTTT. Translated, it gives CASSARGEGNSPLHF.